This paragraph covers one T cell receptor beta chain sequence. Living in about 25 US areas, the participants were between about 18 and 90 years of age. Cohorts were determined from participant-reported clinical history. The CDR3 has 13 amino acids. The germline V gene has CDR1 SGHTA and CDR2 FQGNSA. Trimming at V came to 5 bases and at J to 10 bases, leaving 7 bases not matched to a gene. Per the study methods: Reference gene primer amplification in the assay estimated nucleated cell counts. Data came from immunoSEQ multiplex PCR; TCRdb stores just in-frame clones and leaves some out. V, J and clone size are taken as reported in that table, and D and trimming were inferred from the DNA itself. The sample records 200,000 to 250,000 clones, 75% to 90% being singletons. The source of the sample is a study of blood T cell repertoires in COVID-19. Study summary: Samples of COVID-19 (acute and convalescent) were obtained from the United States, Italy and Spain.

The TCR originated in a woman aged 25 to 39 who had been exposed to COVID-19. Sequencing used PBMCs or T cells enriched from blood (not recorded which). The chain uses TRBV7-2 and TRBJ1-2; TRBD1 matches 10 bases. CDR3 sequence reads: CASSVGQGRDYTF. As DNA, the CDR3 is TGTGCCAGCAGCGTGGGACAGGGGAGGGACTACACCTTC.